Given below is one TCR beta chain in context. It has no known antigen specificity. The input lacks base qualities; no much larger clone sits a single base away. This sample is drawn from a study of T cell responses to AZD1222 COVID-19 vaccine (dated by TCRdb to about 2021). In terms of the full investigation: AZD1222 recipients whose second dose came at about 4 weeks and those whose second dose came at about 12 weeks were combined into one group, since spike-specific TCR depth and breadth did not differ between the two schedules. TCR sequencing covered some 250 trial participants: some 210 given two doses of AZD1222 and 26 given two doses of MenACWY control vaccine. Trial participants were enrolled into age subgroups of 18-55, 56-69 and 70-plus years, which contained approximately 150, 28 and 58 TCR-sequenced participants, respectively. What the study reported, not specific to this receptor: Because no day 14 peak-response samples were available, repertoires were characterized only after the peak T cell response. Conclusions about previously exposed vaccinees are limited, since just five to seven AZD1222 recipients were seropositive for SARS-CoV-2 at baseline. The 56-69-year group was small, and its depth increase did not reach significance, likely because of low power. Nearly half of unique spike-specific TCRs reportedly recognized epitopes outside regions mutated in the B.1.351 and B.1.1.7 variants. After two AZD1222 doses, spike-specific TCR breadth and depth were significantly higher than at day 0 and than in MenACWY recipients. Vaccine-associated CD4 TCRs spanned the whole spike protein, with dominant responses in regions 160-218 and 743-854. Most participants were white British and females outnumbered males, and the authors suggested that clonal diversity may have been underestimated.

The CDR3 regions of human TCRbeta chains were subjected to immunosequencing. Processing in the source paper ran as follows. Repertoire TCRs were checked for matches against a reference library of SARS-CoV-2-specific TCRs that had been generated using the MIRA antigen-specificity platform. Breadth meant the fraction of unique TCRs that were SARS-CoV-2-associated, whereas depth meant the fraction of total T cells that were SARS-CoV-2-associated. Using the MIRA data, every spike-specific TCR was mapped to the spike region that the TCR reacted to and assigned to either a CD4 or a CD8 class. Log10-transformed breadth and depth values were compared by one-way ANOVA with Sidak's multiple comparisons tests. TCRdb's version of the immuneACCESS table is confined to in-frame rearrangements and falls short of the full clone set. An unresolved V gene accounts for under half of the shortfall where checked; the remainder is of unknown origin. V and J calls and clone size are those listed in that table; D and trimming were worked out from the DNA. The sample data list about 140,000 clones, and more than 85% of these were observed just once. About 3% of the sample rests with the top ten.

The time point label, read with the paper, signifies: baseline before first vaccination. Vaccinee samples came from UK trials COV001 and COV002, including a single-blind randomized controlled phase 2/3 trial of AZD1222 (ChAdOx1 nCoV-19) in healthy adults. Trial participant PBMC samples were collected at day 0 and day 28 after the second dose for TCRbeta chain sequencing. Reading the germline V gene gives CDR1 KGHSY and CDR2 FQNENV. The CDR3 measures 15 amino acids from cysteine to phenylalanine. Only the CDR3 portion is preserved as DNA: 45 bases, with reading frame beginning at the first base. V drops 4 bases and J drops 7 bases, leaving 20 bases in between.

This clonotype was sampled from an adult in good health. The chain is encoded by TRBV16 joined to TRBJ2-7; the D element might be TRBD1 or TRBD2, as each aligns at 5 bases. Material: peripheral blood, obtained on day 0 of AZD1222 vaccination. The CDR3 reads CASSPRGAPFLEQYF. The sequence in DNA is TGTGCCAGCAGCCCTCGGGGCGCGCCTTTCCTGGAGCAGTACTTC.